The rows below give T cell receptor beta chains drawn from one sample of a study of Ad26.COV2.S vaccination and SARS-CoV-2 variants. The assay was immunoSEQ multiplex PCR, and TCRdb's table has in-frame clones only and misses some. The sample has some 330,000 clones, approximately 87% seen once. The sample consisted of peripheral blood, taken in a trial of Ad26.COV2.S vaccine versus placebo. These receptors originate from a person aged 18-60 years who received the Ad26.COV2.S COVID-19 vaccine or a placebo. CDR3s include the opening cysteine and the closing phenylalanine or tryptophan. D genes are given only for firm matches. Rows may omit the clone size; those that give it use once, few, many or a size class.

-	TRBV4-1	TRBJ1-2	-	CASSQVSSFYGYTF	TGCGCCAGCAGCCAAGTTAGCAGCTTCTATGGCTACACCTTC
-	TRBV19	TRBJ1-1	-	CASNLGYSGTEAFF	TGTGCCAGTAATCTGGGTTATTCGGGGACTGAAGCTTTCTTT
few	TRBV7-2	TRBJ2-2	-	CASRRDGNSNTGELFF	TGTGCCAGCAGACGAGACGGGAACTCGAACACCGGGGAGCTGTTTTTT
-	TRBV7-7	TRBJ1-3	-	CASSLGPGLSGNTIYF	TGTGCCAGCAGCTTAGGCCCAGGGCTATCCGGAAACACCATATATTTT
-	TRBV6-5	TRBJ1-1	-	CASTVSNGGKEAFF	TGTGCCAGCACCGTGAGTAATGGTGGGAAAGAAGCTTTCTTT
-	TRBV10-3	TRBJ1-2	TRBD1	CAISEGLETGTKWDYGYTF	TGTGCCATCAGTGAGGGGTTAGAGACAGGGACGAAGTGGGACTATGGCTACACCTTC
-	TRBV4-3	TRBJ2-2	-	CASSQEGVGLGMELFF	TGCGCCAGCAGCCAAGAAGGGGTGGGATTGGGGATGGAGCTGTTTTTT
few	TRBV12-3/TRBV12-4	TRBJ1-4	-	CASSSDSRLFF	TGTGCCAGCAGTTCCGACAGTCGGCTGTTTTTT
-	TRBV6-5	TRBJ2-7	TRBD1	CASSHITQGFYEQYF	TGTGCCAGCAGTCACATTACACAGGGGTTCTACGAGCAGTACTTC
once	TRBV19	TRBJ2-3	TRBD2	CASSFGLAGGGNTQYF	TGTGCCAGTAGTTTCGGACTAGCGGGGGGAGGGAATACGCAGTATTTT
-	TRBV19	TRBJ1-5	-	CASSIKGWTYESVNQPQHF	TGTGCCAGTAGTATAAAGGGGTGGACGTATGAATCGGTGAATCAGCCCCAGCATTTT
-	TRBV4-3	TRBJ2-4	TRBD2	CASSQGTGGLFNIQYF	TGCGCCAGCAGCCAAGGGACGGGAGGGCTCTTCAACATTCAGTACTTC
few	TRBV6-5	TRBJ1-1	-	CASVRTKNTEAFF	TGTGCCAGCGTACGGACGAAGAACACTGAAGCTTTCTTT
-	TRBV5-4	TRBJ2-3	TRBD2	CASKERESDTQYF	TGTGCCAGCAAGGAGCGGGAGTCAGATACGCAGTATTTT
-	TRBV3-1/TRBV3-2	TRBJ2-5	-	CASSSETQTQYF	TGTGCCAGCAGCAGCGAGACCCAGACCCAGTACTTC
-	TRBV6-1	TRBJ1-2	-	CASSEANTYGYTF	TGTGCCAGCAGTGAAGCTAACACCTATGGCTACACCTTC
-	TRBV6-2/TRBV6-3	TRBJ1-1	-	CASSWLTGTQYFGAFF	-
once	TRBV15	TRBJ2-3	-	CATSSSWGRDTDTQYF	TGTGCCACCAGCAGTAGCTGGGGACGGGACACAGATACGCAGTATTTT
-	TRBV18	TRBJ2-3	-	CASSPSRGGDTQYF	TGTGCCAGCTCACCGTCTAGGGGTGGAGATACGCAGTATTTT
-	TRBV28	TRBJ1-4	-	CASSLGGATNEKLFF	TGTGCCAGCAGTTTAGGAGGAGCAACTAATGAAAAACTGTTTTTT
-	TRBV6-5	TRBJ1-6	-	CASSYSKQGNSPLHF	TGTGCCAGCAGTTACTCGAAACAGGGTAATTCACCCCTCCACTTT
-	TRBV12-3/TRBV12-4	TRBJ1-1	-	CASSFKGNTEAFF	TGTGCCAGCAGTTTTAAGGGGAACACTGAAGCTTTCTTT
-	TRBV10-2	TRBJ2-3	-	CASSLATKEDTQYF	TGCGCCAGCTCTCTAGCGACTAAAGAGGATACGCAGTATTTT
-	TRBV28	TRBJ2-5	TRBD1	CASSRTGGPETQYF	TGTGCCAGCAGCCGAACAGGGGGCCCAGAGACCCAGTACTTC
-	TRBV18	TRBJ1-1	-	CASSRGVPPEAFF	TGTGCCAGCTCACGGGGGGTGCCTCCTGAAGCTTTCTTT
-	TRBV10-3	TRBJ2-1	-	CAISESTTGSYNEQFF	TGTGCCATCAGTGAGTCCACCACGGGCTCCTACAATGAGCAGTTCTTC
-	TRBV30	TRBJ1-1	-	CACVADTEAFF	TGTGCCTGCGTCGCAGACACTGAAGCTTTCTTT
-	TRBV29-1	TRBJ1-1	-	CTGSKGMNTEAFF	TGTACAGGGTCAAAGGGGATGAACACTGAAGCTTTCTTT
-	TRBV10-3	TRBJ2-2	TRBD2	CAISGLTSGTFANTGELFF	TGTGCCATCAGTGGCTTGACTAGCGGGACCTTCGCGAACACCGGGGAGCTGTTTTTT
-	TRBV18	TRBJ2-2	-	CASSRDTYTGELFF	TGTGCCAGCTCCAGGGACACTTACACCGGGGAGCTGTTTTTT
-	TRBV18	TRBJ1-1	-	CASSPAGKNTEAFF	TGTGCCAGCTCACCCGCGGGGAAGAACACTGAAGCTTTCTTT
once	TRBV6-5	TRBJ2-1	TRBD2	CASSYLFAGTTQFF	TGTGCCAGCAGCTACCTTTTCGCCGGGACTACACAGTTCTTC
-	TRBV6-2/TRBV6-3	TRBJ2-1	-	CASSQANGYNEQFF	TGTGCCAGCAGCCAGGCCAACGGGTACAATGAGCAGTTCTTC
-	TRBV3-1/TRBV3-2	TRBJ2-7	TRBD2	CASSLTSGGAYEQYF	TGTGCCAGCAGCCTAACTAGCGGGGGGGCCTACGAGCAGTACTTC
once	TRBV7-9	TRBJ1-3	-	CASRSGTFSGNTIYF	TGTGCCAGCAGGTCGGGGACCTTCTCTGGAAACACCATATATTTT
-	TRBV5-6	TRBJ2-1	TRBD1	CASSLEGQPSSYNEQFF	TGTGCCAGCAGCTTGGAGGGACAGCCTAGCTCCTACAATGAGCAGTTCTTC
few	TRBV7-3	TRBJ1-2	-	CASSLQGGYTF	TGTGCCAGCAGCTTACAGGGTGGCTACACCTTC
-	TRBV13	TRBJ2-7	TRBD2	CASSLRGVLYEQYF	TGTGCCAGCAGCTTACGGGGGGTTCTCTACGAGCAGTACTTC
-	TRBV5-6	TRBJ1-2	-	CASSLWGEGGYTF	TGTGCCAGCAGCTTGTGGGGAGAGGGTGGCTACACCTTC
-	TRBV7-2	TRBJ1-1	-	CASSLVIQGTEAFF	TGTGCCAGCAGCTTAGTGATACAGGGTACTGAAGCTTTCTTT
-	TRBV5-1	TRBJ1-2	-	CASTGNQNYGYTF	TGCGCCAGCACCGGGAACCAAAACTATGGCTACACCTTC
-	TRBV29-1	TRBJ2-7	TRBD1	CSVTDQGAFSLYEQYF	TGCAGCGTTACCGACCAGGGGGCCTTTAGCCTCTACGAGCAGTACTTC
-	TRBV5-8	TRBJ2-3	TRBD2	CASSFLAGTSTDTQYF	TGTGCCAGCAGCTTCCTAGCGGGGACTAGCACAGATACGCAGTATTTT
once	TRBV7-8	TRBJ1-2	-	CASSFRGLEGYTF	TGTGCCAGCAGCTTCCGGGGGCTGGAGGGCTACACCTTC
-	TRBV11-2	TRBJ2-7	-	CASSLAGFEQYF	TGTGCCAGCAGCTTAGCCGGGTTTGAGCAGTACTTC
-	TRBV29-1	TRBJ1-1	-	CSVRRGTEAFF	TGCAGCGTTCGGAGGGGCACTGAAGCTTTCTTT
-	TRBV7-9	TRBJ1-2	TRBD1	CASRDPGQVYGYTF	TGTGCCAGCAGAGATCCGGGACAGGTCTATGGCTACACCTTC
-	TRBV25-1	TRBJ2-1	TRBD2	CASSGSSGRARSYNEQFF	TGTGCCAGCAGTGGGTCTAGCGGGAGGGCCAGATCCTACAATGAGCAGTTCTTC